What follows describes a single T cell receptor beta chain. The table came from immunoSEQ multiplex PCR; TCRdb's copy has only in-frame clones and leaves some out. The sample contains under 55,000 clones, around 84% of which appear only once. This specimen belongs to a study of OX40 agonist ivuxolimab in advanced cancers. The wider study: Dose-escalation cases comprised hepatocellular carcinoma, melanoma, renal cell or head and neck cancer.

Germline lookup yields CDR1 LNHDA and CDR2 SQIVND (reference sequence). Trimming took 4 bases from V and 4 from J; bases not matched to a gene: 10. The CDR3 spans 15 residues. The chain joins TRBV19 to TRBJ2-7; the match to TRBD1 covers 7 bases. This TCR derives from an adult with an advanced solid tumor such as melanoma, head and neck, liver or kidney cancer. This specimen consisted of CD4+ or CD8+ T cells sorted from blood, obtained in a trial of the OX40 agonist ivuxolimab. CDR3 sequence reads: CASSTLGGRGYEQYF. CDR3 sequence (DNA): TGTGCCAGTAGTACCCTAGGGGGCAGGGGGTACGAGCAGTACTTC.